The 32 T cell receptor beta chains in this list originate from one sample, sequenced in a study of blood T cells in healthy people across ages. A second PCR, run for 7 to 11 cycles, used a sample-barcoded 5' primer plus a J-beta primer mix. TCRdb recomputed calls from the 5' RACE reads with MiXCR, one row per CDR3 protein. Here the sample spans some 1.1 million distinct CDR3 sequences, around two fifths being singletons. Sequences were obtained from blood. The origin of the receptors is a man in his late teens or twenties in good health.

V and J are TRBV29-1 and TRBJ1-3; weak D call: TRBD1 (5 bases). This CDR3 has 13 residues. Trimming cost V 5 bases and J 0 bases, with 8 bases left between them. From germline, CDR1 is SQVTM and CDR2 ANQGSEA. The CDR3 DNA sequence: TGCAGCGTTTTTGGGGGCTCTGGAAACACCATATATTTT. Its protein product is CSVFGGSGNTIYF.

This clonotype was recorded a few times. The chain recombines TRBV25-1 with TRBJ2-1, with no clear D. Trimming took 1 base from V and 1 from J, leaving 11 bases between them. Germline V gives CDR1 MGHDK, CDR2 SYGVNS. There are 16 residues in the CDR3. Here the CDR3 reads CASSELGQWSYNEQFF. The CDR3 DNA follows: TGTGCCAGCAGTGAATTGGGCCAATGGTCCTACAATGAGCAGTTCTTC. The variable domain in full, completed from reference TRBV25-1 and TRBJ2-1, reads EADIYQTPRYLVIGTGKKITLECSQTMGHDKMYWYQQDPGMELHLIHYSYGVNSTEKGDLSSESTVSRIRTEHFPLTLESARPSHTSQYLCASSELGQWSYNEQFFGPGTRLTVL.

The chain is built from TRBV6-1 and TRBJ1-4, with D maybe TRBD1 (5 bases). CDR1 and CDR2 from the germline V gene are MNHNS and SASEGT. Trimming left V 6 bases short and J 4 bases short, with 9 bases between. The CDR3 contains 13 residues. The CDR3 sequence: CASRRGFNEKLFF. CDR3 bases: TGTGCCAGCAGGAGGGGCTTTAATGAAAAACTGTTTTTT.

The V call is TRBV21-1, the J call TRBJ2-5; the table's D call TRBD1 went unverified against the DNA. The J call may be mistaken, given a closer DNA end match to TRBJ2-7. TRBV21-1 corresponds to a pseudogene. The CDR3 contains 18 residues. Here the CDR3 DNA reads TGTGCCAGCAGCAAAGAAGCCCCCGGGACAGGGTCACCCTACGAGCAGTACTTC. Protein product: CASSKEAPGTGSPYEQYF.

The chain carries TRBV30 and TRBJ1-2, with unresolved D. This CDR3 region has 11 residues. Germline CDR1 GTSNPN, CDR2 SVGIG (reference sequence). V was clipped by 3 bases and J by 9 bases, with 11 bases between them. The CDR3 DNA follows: TGTGCCTGGAGACCCACCCGTAGCTACACCTTC. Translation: CAWRPTRSYTF.

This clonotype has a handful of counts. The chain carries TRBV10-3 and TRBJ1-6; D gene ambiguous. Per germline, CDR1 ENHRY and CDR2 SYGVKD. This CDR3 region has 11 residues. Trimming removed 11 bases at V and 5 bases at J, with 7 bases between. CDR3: CAPRHNSPLHF. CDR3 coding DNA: TGTGCCCCCAGGCATAATTCACCCCTCCACTTT.

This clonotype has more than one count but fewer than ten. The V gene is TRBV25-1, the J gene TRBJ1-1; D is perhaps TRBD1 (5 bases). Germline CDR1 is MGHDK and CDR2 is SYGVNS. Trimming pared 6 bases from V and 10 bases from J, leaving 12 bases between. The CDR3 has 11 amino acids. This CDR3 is CASRIAGGAFF. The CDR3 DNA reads TGTGCCAGCAGGATTGCTGGGGGAGCTTTCTTT.

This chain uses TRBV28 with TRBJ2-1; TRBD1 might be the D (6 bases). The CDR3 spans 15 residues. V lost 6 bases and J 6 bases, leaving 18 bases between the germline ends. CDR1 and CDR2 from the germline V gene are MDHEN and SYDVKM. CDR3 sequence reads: CASSPSGNRVNEQFF. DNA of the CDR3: TGTGCCAGCAGCCCTTCGGGGAACAGGGTCAATGAGCAGTTCTTC.

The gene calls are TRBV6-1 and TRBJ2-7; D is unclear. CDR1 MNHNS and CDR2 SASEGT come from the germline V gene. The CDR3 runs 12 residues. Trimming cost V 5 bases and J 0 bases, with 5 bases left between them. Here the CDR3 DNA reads TGTGCCAGCAGTACAGCCTCCTACGAGCAGTACTTC. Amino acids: CASSTASYEQYF.

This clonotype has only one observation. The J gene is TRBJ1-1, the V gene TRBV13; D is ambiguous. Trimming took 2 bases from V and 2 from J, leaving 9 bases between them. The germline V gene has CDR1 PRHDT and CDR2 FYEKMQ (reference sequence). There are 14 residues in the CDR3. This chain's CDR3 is CASSLRVINTEAFF. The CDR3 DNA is TGTGCCAGCAGCTTAAGAGTCATTAACACTGAAGCTTTCTTT.

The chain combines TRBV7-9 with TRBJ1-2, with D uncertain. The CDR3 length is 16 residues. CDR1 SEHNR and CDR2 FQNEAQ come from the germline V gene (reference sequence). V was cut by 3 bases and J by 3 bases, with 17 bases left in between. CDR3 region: CASSFAQSISDYGYTF. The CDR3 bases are TGTGCCAGCAGCTTTGCCCAATCCATCAGTGACTATGGCTACACCTTC.

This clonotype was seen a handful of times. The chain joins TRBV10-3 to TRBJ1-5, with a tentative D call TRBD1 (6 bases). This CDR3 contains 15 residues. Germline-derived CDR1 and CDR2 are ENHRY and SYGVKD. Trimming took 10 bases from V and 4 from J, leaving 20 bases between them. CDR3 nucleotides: TGTGCCACCCTCGATGGGGGCAGAGCTAATCAGCCCCAGCATTTT. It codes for CATLDGGRANQPQHF.

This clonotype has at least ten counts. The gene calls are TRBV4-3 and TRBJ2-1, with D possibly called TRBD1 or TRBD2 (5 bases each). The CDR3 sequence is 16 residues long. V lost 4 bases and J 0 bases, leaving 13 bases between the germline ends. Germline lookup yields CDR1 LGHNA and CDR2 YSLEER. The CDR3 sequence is CASSLRVDSSYNEQFF. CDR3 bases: TGCGCCAGCAGCCTGCGGGTTGACAGCTCCTACAATGAGCAGTTCTTC.

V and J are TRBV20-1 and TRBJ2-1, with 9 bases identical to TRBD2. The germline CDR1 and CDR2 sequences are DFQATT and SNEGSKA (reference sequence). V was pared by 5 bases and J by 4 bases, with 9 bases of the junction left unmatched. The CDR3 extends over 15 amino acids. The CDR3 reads CSAFTAGGYYNEQFF. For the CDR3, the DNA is TGCAGTGCTTTCACAGCGGGGGGCTATTACAATGAGCAGTTCTTC.

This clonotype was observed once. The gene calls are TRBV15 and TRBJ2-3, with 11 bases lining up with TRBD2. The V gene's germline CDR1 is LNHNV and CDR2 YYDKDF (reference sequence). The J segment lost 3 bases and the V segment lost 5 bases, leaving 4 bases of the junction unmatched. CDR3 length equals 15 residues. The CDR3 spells CATSEGLADTDTQYF. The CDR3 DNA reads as TGTGCCACCAGCGAGGGACTAGCGGATACAGATACGCAGTATTTT.

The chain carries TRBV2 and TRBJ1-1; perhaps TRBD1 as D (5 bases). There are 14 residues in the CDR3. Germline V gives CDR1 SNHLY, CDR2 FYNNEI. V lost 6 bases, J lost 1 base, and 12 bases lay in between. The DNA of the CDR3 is TGTGCCAGCAGGGGGGGGATCCCGAACACTGAAGCTTTCTTT. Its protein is CASRGGIPNTEAFF.

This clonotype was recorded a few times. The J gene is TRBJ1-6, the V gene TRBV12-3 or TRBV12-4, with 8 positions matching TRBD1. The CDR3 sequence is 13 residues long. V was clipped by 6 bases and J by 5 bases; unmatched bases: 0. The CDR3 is CASRQGDNSPLHF. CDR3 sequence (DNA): TGTGCCAGCAGACAGGGGGATAATTCACCCCTCCACTTT.

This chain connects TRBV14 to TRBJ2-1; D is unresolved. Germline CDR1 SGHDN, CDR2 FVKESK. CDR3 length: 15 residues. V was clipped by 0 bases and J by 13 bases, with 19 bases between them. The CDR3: CASSQDSRNQETQFF. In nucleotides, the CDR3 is TGTGCCAGCAGCCAAGATTCTCGGAACCAAGAGACCCAGTTCTTC.

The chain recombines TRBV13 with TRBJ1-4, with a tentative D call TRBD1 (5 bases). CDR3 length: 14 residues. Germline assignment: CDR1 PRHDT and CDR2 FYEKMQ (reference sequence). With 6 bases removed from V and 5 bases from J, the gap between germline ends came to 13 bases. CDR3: CASRTAGRNEKLFF. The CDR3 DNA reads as TGTGCCAGCAGAACGGCAGGGAGGAATGAAAAACTGTTTTTT.

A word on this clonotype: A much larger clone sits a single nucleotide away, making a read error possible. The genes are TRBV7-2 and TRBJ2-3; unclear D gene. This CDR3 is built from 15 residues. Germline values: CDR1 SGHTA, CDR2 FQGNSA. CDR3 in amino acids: CVSSLGLTGTDTQYF. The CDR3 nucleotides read TGTGTCAGCAGCTTAGGGCTAACAGGCACAGATACGCAGTATTTT.

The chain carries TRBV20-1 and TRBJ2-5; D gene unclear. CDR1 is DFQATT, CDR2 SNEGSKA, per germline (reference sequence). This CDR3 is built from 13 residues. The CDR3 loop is CTSTPTVQETQYF. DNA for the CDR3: TGCACCTCTACGCCCACCGTTCAAGAGACCCAGTACTTC.

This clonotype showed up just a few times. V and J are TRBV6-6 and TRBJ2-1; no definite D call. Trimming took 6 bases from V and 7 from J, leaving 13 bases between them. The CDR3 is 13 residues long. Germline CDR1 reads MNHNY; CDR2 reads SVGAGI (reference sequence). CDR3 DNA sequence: TGTGCCAGCAGACACCTCAAACTTAATGAGCAGTTCTTC. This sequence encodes CASRHLKLNEQFF.

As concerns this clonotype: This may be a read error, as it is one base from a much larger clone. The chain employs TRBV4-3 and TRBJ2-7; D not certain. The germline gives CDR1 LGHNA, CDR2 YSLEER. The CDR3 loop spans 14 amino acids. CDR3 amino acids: CASGQARRTYEQYF. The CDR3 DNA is TGCGCCAGCGGCCAAGCTCGCAGGACCTACGAGCAGTACTTC.

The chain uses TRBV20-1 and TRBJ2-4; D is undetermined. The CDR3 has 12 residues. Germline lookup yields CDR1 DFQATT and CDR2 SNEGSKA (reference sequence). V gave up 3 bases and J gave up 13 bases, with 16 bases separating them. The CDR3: CSASVDDQPQYF. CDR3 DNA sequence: TGCAGTGCTAGCGTCGACGATCAGCCCCAGTACTTC.

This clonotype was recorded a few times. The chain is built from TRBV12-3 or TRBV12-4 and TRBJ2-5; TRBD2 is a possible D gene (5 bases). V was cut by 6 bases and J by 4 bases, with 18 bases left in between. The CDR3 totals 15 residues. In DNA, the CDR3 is TGTGCCAGCAGCTCGACTACCTCCCGAGGAGAGACCCAGTACTTC. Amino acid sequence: CASSSTTSRGETQYF.

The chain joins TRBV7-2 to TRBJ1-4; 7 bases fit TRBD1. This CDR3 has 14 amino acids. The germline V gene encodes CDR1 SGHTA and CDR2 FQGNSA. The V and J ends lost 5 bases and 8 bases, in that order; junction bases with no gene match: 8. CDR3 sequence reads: CASSVRQGREKLFF. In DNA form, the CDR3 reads TGTGCCAGCAGCGTAAGACAGGGCCGAGAAAAACTGTTTTTT.

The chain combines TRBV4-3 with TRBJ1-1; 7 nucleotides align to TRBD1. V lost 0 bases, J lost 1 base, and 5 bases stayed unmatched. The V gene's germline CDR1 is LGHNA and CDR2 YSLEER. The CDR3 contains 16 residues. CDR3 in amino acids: CASSQDWRTGNTEAFF. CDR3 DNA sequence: TGCGCCAGCAGCCAAGATTGGAGGACAGGGAACACTGAAGCTTTCTTT.

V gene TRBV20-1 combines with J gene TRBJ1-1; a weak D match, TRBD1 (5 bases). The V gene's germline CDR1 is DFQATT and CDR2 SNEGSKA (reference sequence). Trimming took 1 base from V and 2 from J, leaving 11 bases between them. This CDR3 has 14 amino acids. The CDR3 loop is CSARGDVYNTEAFF. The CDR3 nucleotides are TGCAGTGCTAGAGGGGACGTCTACAACACTGAAGCTTTCTTT.

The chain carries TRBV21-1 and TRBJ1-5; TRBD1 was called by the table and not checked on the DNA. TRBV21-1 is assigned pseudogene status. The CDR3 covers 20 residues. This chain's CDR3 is CASSRPKVRTRPCRDQLQHF. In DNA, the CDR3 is TGTGCCAGCAGCAGACCAAAGGTCAGGACTCGACCCTGCAGGGATCAGCTCCAGCATTTT.

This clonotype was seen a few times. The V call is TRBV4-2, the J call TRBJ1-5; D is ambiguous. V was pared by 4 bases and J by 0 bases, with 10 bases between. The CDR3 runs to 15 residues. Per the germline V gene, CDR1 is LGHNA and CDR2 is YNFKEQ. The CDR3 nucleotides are TGTGCCAGCAGCCTGGAACTAGGTAGCAATCAGCCCCAGCATTTT. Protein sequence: CASSLELGSNQPQHF.

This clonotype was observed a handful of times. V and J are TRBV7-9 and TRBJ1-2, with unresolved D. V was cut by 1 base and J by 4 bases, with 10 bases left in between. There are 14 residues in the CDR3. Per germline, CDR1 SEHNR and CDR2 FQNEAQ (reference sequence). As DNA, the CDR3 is TGTGCCAGCAGCTTAGAAGTTAATTCCTATGGCTACACCTTC. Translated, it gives CASSLEVNSYGYTF.

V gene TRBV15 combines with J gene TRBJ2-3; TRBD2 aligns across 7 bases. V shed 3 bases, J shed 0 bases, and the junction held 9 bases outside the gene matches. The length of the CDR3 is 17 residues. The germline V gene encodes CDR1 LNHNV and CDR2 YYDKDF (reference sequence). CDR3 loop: CATSRMAGGSSTDTQYF. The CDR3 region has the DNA TGTGCCACCAGCAGGATGGCCGGGGGGTCTAGCACAGATACGCAGTATTTT.